This T cell receptor (beta chain) originates from a study of response to subunit inactivated influenza vaccine. Points from the study as a whole: Authors suggested each seasonal influenza vaccination recruits few new T cells.

On this clonotype itself: Its antigen is currently unknown.

Germline trimming cut 3 bases from V and 1 base from J; bases unmatched to any gene: 3. Germline lookup yields CDR1 SGDLS and CDR2 YYNGEE. There are 15 residues in the CDR3. TCRdb ran MiXCR on the RT-PCR reads and lists one entry per CDR3 protein. The sample carries roughly 630,000 distinct CDR3 sequences, less than 15% recorded once. The V call is TRBV9, the J call TRBJ2-2; 7 bases line up with TRBD2. This receptor was obtained from a man in his fifties who received an inactivated influenza vaccine. Sample: PBMCs from blood, taken approximately 15 days before vaccination. CDR3 bases: TGTGCCAGCAGCGAGCGGGACGGGAACACCGGGGAGCTGTTTTTT. Translated: CASSERDGNTGELFF. Drawing the rest from reference TRBV9 and TRBJ2-2, the complete variable domain is DSGVTQTPKHLITATGQRVTLRCSPRSGDLSVYWYQQSLDQGLQFLIQYYNGEERAKGNILERFSAQQFPDLHSELNLSSLELGDSALYFCASSERDGNTGELFFGEGSRLTVL.